This entry lists 5 T cell receptor beta chains sequenced from one sample in a study of vaccination and CD4 T cells after COVID-19. Indicated time point: late sampling 161 to 241 days after vaccination in three convalescent patients. Treatment reported: roughly 11-day PBMC culture with coronavirus spike peptide pools or control peptides (ViraFEST assay). Their antigens are not known. Once obtained from cultured CD4+ T cells, the DNA was sequenced using the Oncomine TCR Beta short-read assay. A single record per CDR3 protein comes from TCRdb applying MiXCR to the PCR reads. The sample has 15,000 to 20,000 distinct CDR3 sequences, around 48% seen once; the top ten hold over 10%. Sequenced material: CD4+ T cells from blood, cultured in vitro, taken about 7 months after SARS-CoV-2 vaccination. These receptors were taken from a human donor who had recovered from COVID-19.

This clonotype has only a few counts. The chain uses TRBV6-5 and TRBJ2-5; possible D gene TRBD1, 6 bases. This CDR3 contains 13 residues. Germline V gene lookup returns CDR1 MNHEY and CDR2 SVGAGI. The germline V and J ends were trimmed by 1 base and 4 bases, with 7 bases remaining between them. This CDR3 is CASSYWGRETQYF. CDR3 bases: TGTGCCAGCAGTTACTGGGGGCGAGAGACCCAGTACTTC.

The V gene is TRBV6-1, the J gene TRBJ1-2; 12 bases align to TRBD1. CDR3 length: 16 amino acids. Trimming cost V 5 bases and J 7 bases; bases outside gene matches: 11. CDR1 and CDR2 from the germline V gene are MNHNS and SASEGT. The CDR3 region has the DNA TGTGCCAGCAGTACCTACCCGGGGGACAGGGGGCCTGGCTACACCTTC. It specifies CASSTYPGDRGPGYTF.

This chain links TRBV20-1 with TRBJ2-7; the D is unclear. This CDR3 is built from 13 residues. CDR1 is DFQATT and CDR2 is SNEGSKA in the germline V gene (reference sequence). The germline V and J ends were trimmed by 2 bases and 4 bases, with 12 bases remaining between them. The CDR3 spells CSARKSMQYEQYF. The CDR3 DNA reads TGCAGTGCTAGAAAGTCGATGCAATACGAGCAGTACTTC.

This clonotype was detected only once. The V call is TRBV15, the J call TRBJ2-3, with D possibly matching TRBD1 (6 bases). Germline CDR1 and CDR2: LNHNV and YYDKDF (reference sequence). The CDR3 extends over 15 amino acids. V was shortened by 1 base and J by 3 bases, with 11 bases between the two germline ends. Here the CDR3 DNA reads TGTGCCACCAGCAGAGCAACAGGGTTGACAGATACGCAGTATTTT. Its protein is CATSRATGLTDTQYF.

V and J are TRBV7-2 and TRBJ2-1, with D possibly being TRBD2 (6 bases). The V end was cut by 2 bases, the J end by 4 bases, with 12 bases between. The CDR3 contains 15 residues. Germline values: CDR1 SGHTA, CDR2 FQGNSA. The CDR3: CASSLSSGYYNEQFF. CDR3 coding DNA: TGTGCCAGCAGCTTAAGTAGCGGTTATTACAATGAGCAGTTCTTC.